This T cell receptor (beta chain) comes out of a study of vaccination effects on CD4 cells after COVID-19 (dated by TCRdb to about 2022). Regarding the study in general: In the ViraFEST assay, PBMC were stimulated with viral peptide pools, and TCR sequencing was then used to find antigen-specific CD4+ T cell clonotypes based on their expansion. Cultures from other donors in the study were sequenced with the Oncomine TCR Beta short-read assay on an Illumina iSeq 100. SARS-CoV-2 spike-specific CD4+ TCR repertoires from before and after mRNA vaccination were compared in COVID-19 convalescent patients and in infection-naive vaccine recipients. Altogether, about 10 COVID-19 convalescent patients and a few SARS-CoV-2-naive healthy vaccine recipients made up the full study. Each well held roughly 2 million PBMC cultured in IMDM containing approximately 5% human AB serum, 8 to 10 IU/ml IL-2 and gentamicin, along with about 9.5 ug/ml peptides. Participants received two doses of either the BNT162b2 or the mRNA-1273 mRNA SARS-CoV-2 vaccine. Results and caveats for the whole study, not just this receptor: In healthy vaccine recipients, vaccine-induced clones were almost all SARS-CoV-2 mono-reactive, with only 1 of 255 being cross-reactive with common cold coronaviruses. The study was limited by a small number of convalescent patients, and early post-infection timepoints were lacking. At late post-vaccination timepoints, both infection-induced and vaccine-induced clones showed marked clonal contraction, consistent with waning T cell responses.

Library construction relied on the immunoSEQ multiplex PCR assay. DNA from the cultured, isolated CD4+ T cells was subjected to TCR beta CDR3 sequencing. On the authors' methods: Non-productive TCR sequences were removed and reads were trimmed to the CDR3 region, keeping CDR3s of at least 7 amino acids. The MANAFEST web app was used to identify antigen-specific clonotypes by comparing expansion in peptide wells with expansion in reference cultures. To be called positive, a clone needed expansion at FDR<0.05 compared with the reference and with all other wells, an odds ratio greater than 5, and a frequency greater than 0.1% in two replicate wells. Clonotypes significantly expanded in SARS-CoV-2 spike wells and in at least one common cold coronavirus spike condition were defined as cross-reactive. CDR3 similarity was assessed by Levenshtein distance with the stringdist R package, and unrooted trees were built with ape in R 3.6.1. TCRdb provides this immuneACCESS table in a form limited to in-frame rearrangements. Some clones are lacking; in checked studies, under half of them reflect an unresolved V gene, and why the rest are absent is not known. V, J and clone size are those of that table, while D and trimming were read from the DNA. This sample is represented by more than 30,000 clones; roughly 74% of them were singletons. The top ten clonotypes cover approximately 2.9% of the sample.

The CDR3, from cysteine to phenylalanine, totals 13 residues. Only the CDR3 DNA is retained, 39 bases long and in frame from the first base. For CDR1 and CDR2, the germline V gene (reference sequence) lists LGHDT and YNNKEL. The trim is 4 bases for V and 7 bases for J, with a gap of 10 bases between the germline ends. On this clone itself: Its antigen is still unknown. No per-base quality is available; no much larger clone lies one base away.

After around 11 days of culture, CD4+ T cells were isolated with the EasySep CD4+ T cell isolation kit. The absence of prior SARS-CoV-2 infection in healthy vaccine recipients was confirmed by negative nucleocapsid antibodies before and after vaccination. Half of the culture medium was replaced with fresh IL-2-containing medium on days 3 and 7. Unless noted otherwise, every peptide stimulation condition was cultured in triplicate wells. Using Ficoll-Paque Plus gradient centrifugation, PBMC were separated from whole blood and then either used fresh or cryopreserved at -140C. Genomic DNA was extracted from cultured CD4+ T cells with the QIAamp micro DNA kit.

This chain joins TRBV3-1 (or the pseudogene TRBV3-2) to TRBJ1-4; the D gene identity is not certain. The TCR originated in a human donor who received a COVID-19 vaccine. The input for sequencing was CD4+ T cells from PBMCs cultured without peptide, taken before COVID-19 vaccination. The CDR3 amino acid sequence is: CASSLARLEKLFF. Read as DNA, the sequence is TGTGCCAGCAGCCTGGCCCGCCTTGAAAAACTGTTTTTT.